Following are 21 T cell receptor beta chains from one sample sequenced in a study of shared clonotypes between healthy human individuals. The method was immunoSEQ multiplex PCR; TCRdb's version includes in-frame clones alone and lacks a portion of them. The repertoire includes approximately 2.5 million clones, approximately 90% of them detected once, and 0.14% sits in the top ten. The material sequenced was naive CD4+ T cells sorted from blood. Described subset: CD45RA+ positively selected. The receptors here all came from a man younger than 35 in good health.

The CDR3 nucleotides are TGTGCCTCAGGGTATGACTCTACCTACGAGCAGTACTTC. This codes for CASGYDSTYEQYF. This chain uses TRBV10-3 with TRBJ2-7, with a tentative D call TRBD1 (5 bases). Germline lookup yields CDR1 ENHRY and CDR2 SYGVKD. V gave up 11 bases and J gave up 2 bases, with 16 bases separating them. This CDR3 comprises 13 residues.

The gene calls are TRBV11-2 and TRBJ1-3; 8 bases fit TRBD1. Germline values: CDR1 SGHAT, CDR2 FQNNGV. V lost 2 bases to trimming and J lost 0 bases; unmatched junction nucleotides: 0. The CDR3 is 15 residues long. This chain's CDR3 is CASSLQGASGNTIYF. The CDR3 DNA sequence: TGTGCCAGCAGCTTACAGGGGGCCTCTGGAAACACCATATATTTT.

Remarks on this clone: This specimen includes other DNA sequences encoding the same CDR3. This sequence joins TRBV18 and TRBJ1-2; D is perhaps TRBD1 (6 bases). This CDR3 region has 14 residues. Germline V lookup: CDR1 KGHSH, CDR2 LQKENI. Trimming shortened V by 5 bases and J by 1 base, and 11 bases separated the two germline ends. The CDR3 bases are TGTGCCAGCTCATCGGACAGCAGTAACTATGGCTACACCTTC. Protein product: CASSSDSSNYGYTF. The full variable domain, rest sourced from reference TRBV18 and TRBJ1-2, is NAGVMQNPRHLVRRRGQEARLRCSPMKGHSHVYWYRQLPEEGLKFMVYLQKENIIDESGMPKERFSAEFPKEGPSILRIQQVVRGDSAAYFCASSSDSSNYGYTFGSGTRLTVV.

The rearrangement joins TRBV28 to TRBJ2-5, with 7 bases fitting TRBD1. Trimming took 5 bases from V and 5 from J; bases not matched to a gene: 14. In germline, CDR1 is MDHEN, CDR2 SYDVKM. The CDR3 totals 16 residues. Here the CDR3 reads CASSARQGRAWETQYF. The CDR3 region has the DNA TGTGCCAGCAGTGCGCGACAGGGTCGCGCTTGGGAGACCCAGTACTTC. The complete variable domain, with remaining parts taken from reference TRBV28 and TRBJ2-5, reads DVKVTQSSRYLVKRTGEKVFLECVQDMDHENMFWYRQDPGLGLRLIYFSYDVKMKEKGDIPEGYSVSREKKERFSLILESASTNQTSMYLCASSARQGRAWETQYFGPGTRLLVL.

J is TRBJ2-7 and V is TRBV11-2; 9 bases are shared with TRBD2. V was clipped by 6 bases and J by 2 bases; unmatched bases: 5. Per germline, CDR1 SGHAT and CDR2 FQNNGV. The CDR3 is made up of 14 amino acids. As DNA, the CDR3 is TGTGCCAGCAGGCAGATAGCGGGGGCCTACGAGCAGTACTTC. Translating it yields CASRQIAGAYEQYF.

This clone was picked up one time. The CDR3 DNA reads TGTGCCAGCAGTAGCCTCAGGGGACAAGAGACCCAGTACTTC. Amino acid sequence: CASSSLRGQETQYF. The chain joins TRBV2 to TRBJ2-5, with a weak D call TRBD1 (6 bases). The CDR3 consists of 14 residues. Trimming cost V 5 bases and J 2 bases, with 12 bases left between them. Per germline, CDR1 SNHLY and CDR2 FYNNEI. Drawing the rest from reference TRBV2 and TRBJ2-5, the complete variable domain is EPEVTQTPSHQVTQMGQEVILRCVPISNHLYFYWYRQILGQKVEFLVSFYNNEISEKSEIFDDQFSVERPDGSNFTLKIRSTKLEDSAMYFCASSSLRGQETQYFGPGTRLLVL.

J is TRBJ1-4 and V is TRBV7-6, with D possibly TRBD1 on 6 matching bases. CDR1 is SGHVS, CDR2 FNYEAQ, per germline. The CDR3 has 20 residues. Trimming pared 1 base from V and 0 bases from J, leaving 21 bases between. The CDR3 region is CASSLGTTGTLVATNEKLFF. DNA for the CDR3: TGTGCCAGCAGCTTAGGGACGACAGGTACCCTAGTTGCAACTAATGAAAAACTGTTTTTT.

The J gene is TRBJ1-6, the V gene TRBV5-6; weak D call: TRBD1 (6 bases). V lost 3 bases, J lost 5 bases, and 12 bases lay in between. This CDR3 spans 15 amino acids. Germline lookup yields CDR1 SGHDT and CDR2 YYEEEE. CDR3 residues: CASSYRVKDNSPLHF. The CDR3 bases are TGTGCCAGCAGCTACAGGGTAAAGGATAATTCACCCCTCCACTTT.

The rearrangement links TRBV2 to TRBJ1-4; no clear D. Germline lookup yields CDR1 SNHLY and CDR2 FYNNEI. Trimming stripped 5 bases from V and 5 bases from J, with 15 bases between. The CDR3 extends over 15 amino acids. CDR3 sequence: CASSPLQAPNEKLFF. The CDR3 nucleotides read TGTGCCAGCAGTCCCCTCCAGGCGCCGAATGAAAAACTGTTTTTT.

V is TRBV28 and J is TRBJ1-2; 7 nucleotides agree with TRBD1. The CDR3 is made up of 16 amino acids. The V and J ends lost 5 bases and 1 base, in that order; junction bases with no gene match: 10. Germline CDR1 is MDHEN and CDR2 is SYDVKM. The CDR3 DNA reads as TGTGCCAGCAGTCACAATCCGGGACAGAATAACTATGGCTACACCTTC. Amino acid sequence: CASSHNPGQNNYGYTF.

This rearrangement joins TRBV7-9 to TRBJ1-2; D perhaps matches TRBD1 (6 bases). V dropped 0 bases and J dropped 7 bases, with 15 bases sitting between them. The CDR3 spans 15 residues. The germline V gene encodes CDR1 SEHNR and CDR2 FQNEAQ (reference sequence). The CDR3 spells CASSLAQGTYSGYTF. The CDR3 DNA sequence: TGTGCCAGCAGCTTAGCGCAGGGGACCTACTCTGGCTACACCTTC.

The gene calls are TRBV7-2 and TRBJ2-7; TRBD1 aligns across 7 bases. This CDR3 is built from 14 residues. From germline, CDR1 is SGHTA and CDR2 FQGNSA. Losses at the gene ends were 5 bases for V and 1 base for J; bases not matched to a gene: 5. The CDR3 nucleotides read TGTGCCAGCAGCCGTCGACAGGGATCCTACGAGCAGTACTTC. Translating gives CASSRRQGSYEQYF.

The rearrangement joins TRBV9 to TRBJ2-7; a possible D gene is TRBD2 (6 bases). The germline V gene encodes CDR1 SGDLS and CDR2 YYNGEE. This CDR3 contains 17 residues. Trimming left V 1 base short and J 3 bases short, with 20 bases between. The CDR3 is CASSVIMWRGLDYEQYF. The CDR3 nucleotides are TGTGCCAGCAGCGTAATCATGTGGAGGGGCCTAGACTACGAGCAGTACTTC.

The chain recombines TRBV7-9 with TRBJ1-1; no clear D gene. Germline CDR1 is SEHNR and CDR2 is FQNEAQ (reference sequence). This CDR3 has 14 residues. Trimming pared 1 base from V and 4 bases from J, leaving 10 bases between. CDR3 bases: TGTGCCAGCAGCTTAGTGGTAAGCTCCACTGAAGCTTTCTTT. Translated, it gives CASSLVVSSTEAFF.

V usage is TRBV6-6 and J usage is TRBJ1-2, with TRBD1 matching over 12 bases. V shed 7 bases and J 7 bases; nucleotides not matched to a gene: 10. Looked up from germline, CDR1 is MNHNY and CDR2 is SVGAGI (reference sequence). The CDR3 loop spans 15 amino acids. The CDR3 nucleotides are TGTGCCAGCACCAAGGGGGACAGGGGGCTTCGTGGCTACACCTTC. As protein: CASTKGDRGLRGYTF.

The V gene is TRBV19, the J gene TRBJ2-7; TRBD1 aligns across 10 bases. Unmatched junction bases numbered 9, after V lost 6 bases and J lost 4 bases. Germline loops: CDR1 LNHDA, CDR2 SQIVND (reference sequence). This CDR3 has 15 residues. In nucleotides, the CDR3 is TGTGCCAGTAGCACCGCCGGGACAGGGGTGTACGAGCAGTACTTC. The encoded protein is CASSTAGTGVYEQYF.

This clone was seen once. This chain joins TRBV7-2 and TRBJ2-5; 7 nucleotides agree with TRBD2. V shed 3 bases and J 0 bases; nucleotides not matched to a gene: 7. CDR3 length equals 16 residues. Germline V lookup: CDR1 SGHTA, CDR2 FQGNSA. Here the CDR3 reads CASSFPLGLYQETQYF. The CDR3 nucleotides are TGTGCCAGCAGCTTCCCCCTGGGACTATACCAAGAGACCCAGTACTTC.

The genes are TRBV29-1 and TRBJ2-7; 9 positions agree with TRBD1. The germline V gene has CDR1 SQVTM and CDR2 ANQGSEA. The J segment lost 0 bases and the V segment lost 7 bases, leaving 4 bases of the junction unmatched. This CDR3 is 13 amino acids long. DNA of the CDR3: TGCAGCGGGTGGACAGGGGCCTCCTACGAGCAGTACTTC. Its protein is CSGWTGASYEQYF.

The J gene is TRBJ2-2, the V gene TRBV6-5; D not certain. This CDR3 has 12 residues. The ends were cut back, 6 bases at V and 4 bases at J, with 6 bases in the middle. Germline V gene lookup returns CDR1 MNHEY and CDR2 SVGAGI. CDR3: CASREITGELFF. In nucleotides, the CDR3 is TGTGCCAGCAGGGAAATCACCGGGGAGCTGTTTTTT.

The chain recombines TRBV5-1 with TRBJ1-5, with 9 bases that match TRBD1. Germline lookup yields CDR1 SGHRS and CDR2 YFSETQ. This CDR3 region has 15 residues. V dropped 0 bases and J dropped 6; count of bases not matched to a gene: 4. The CDR3 sequence: CASSLGGQGGQPQHF. As DNA, the CDR3 is TGCGCCAGCAGCTTGGGGGGACAGGGTGGTCAGCCCCAGCATTTT.

This chain joins TRBV4-1 and TRBJ1-6, with D uncertain. CDR3 size: 13 residues. Germline V gene data show CDR1 as MGHRA and CDR2 as YSYEKL. V was pared by 3 bases and J by 9 bases, with 9 bases between. The CDR3 here is CASSHGGPSPLHF. CDR3 DNA: TGCGCCAGCAGCCATGGAGGCCCTTCACCCCTCCACTTT.